Sequencing of this T cell receptor (beta chain) was carried out in a study of blood T cell repertoires in COVID-19. Sequencing was performed with immunoSEQ multiplex PCR; in TCRdb, only in-frame clones are kept and a portion is missing. The sample records fewer than 70,000 clones, 85% to 90% being singletons. This TCR came from a man between 50 and 59 years old with acute or convalescent COVID-19. Sequenced material: peripheral blood.

The CDR3 DNA is TGCGCCAGCAGCTTGGTGGACAGATCGAACACTGAAGCTTTCTTT. The encoded protein is CASSLVDRSNTEAFF. V and J are TRBV5-1 and TRBJ1-1; perhaps TRBD1 as D (6 bases). Germline CDR1 reads SGHRS; CDR2 reads YFSETQ. The CDR3 has 15 residues. Trimming removed 0 bases from V and 1 base from J, with 10 bases in between.